The T cell receptor (beta chain) described here comes from a study of beta chain features in type 1 diabetes. The study, taken as a whole, reports: In every one of the four CD4+ subsets, TCRB CDR3s were moderately but significantly shorter in Type 1 diabetes patients. Patients showed naive, central memory and Treg TCRB repertoires that appeared more similar than those of healthy donors.

With respect to this clone: Antigen: not known.

Stem cell-like memory, regulatory, central memory and naive CD4+ cells were sorted via CD45RO/CCR7/CD25/CD127/CD95/CD27. The CDR3 runs to 13 residues. The V gene's germline CDR1 is SQVTM and CDR2 ANQGSEA. The V gene lost 4 bases and the J gene lost 5 bases, with 14 bases spanning the gap. Reverse transcription of all isolated RNA meant that expressed TCRB transcripts were sequenced. The table came from immunoSEQ multiplex PCR; TCRdb's copy has only in-frame clones and leaves some out. Of 250,000 to 350,000 clones listed, roughly an eighth were seen once; the top ten hold about 0.015%. The chain carries TRBV29-1 and TRBJ2-5; possibly TRBD1 for D (6 bases). The sequence came from a man in his thirties or forties with type 1 diabetes. The source material was naive CD4+ T cells from blood. The CDR3 DNA sequence: TGCAGCGTTGGGGGGCTCCCCGGGGAGACCCAGTACTTC. Its translation is CSVGGLPGETQYF.